Listed below are T cell receptor beta chains from one sample, sequenced in a study of T cells in Graves' hyperthyroidism and ophthalmopathy. TCRdb used MiXCR to reprocess the multiplex PCR reads, holding one entry per CDR3 protein. The sample lists 600,000 to 750,000 distinct CDR3 sequences, 15% to 20% seen once, with around 15% in the top ten. The sample taken for sequencing was blood. The receptor source for this set is a middle-aged man with Graves' hyperthyroidism. CDR3s include the opening cysteine and the closing phenylalanine or tryptophan. Not every row has a clone size; where given, it reads once, few, many or a size class.

CASSFGRAPYEQYF	TRBV28	TRBJ2-7	many
CASGDRSSGANVLTF	TRBV28	TRBJ2-6	few
CATSVPGTNNEQFF	TRBV24-1	TRBJ2-1	few
CASSLSRQGMSYNEQFF	TRBV7-6	TRBJ2-1	.
CSAKPIAGQETQYF	TRBV20-1	TRBJ2-5	.
CASSQVKGVPRGHSYEQYF	TRBV4-1	TRBJ2-7	.
CASSIGGGAAGTEAFF	TRBV28	TRBJ1-1	.
CASSIQGLLFNEQFF	TRBV7-9	TRBJ2-1	many
CAWSRWQTNTEAFF	TRBV30	TRBJ1-1	.
CASSSGQGESRETQYF	TRBV27	TRBJ2-5	many
CASSSALAGDTDTQYF	TRBV28	TRBJ2-3	many
CASSLTLGGGTQYF	TRBV7-3	TRBJ2-3	.
CSARDKGLAGGGGYEQYF	TRBV20-1	TRBJ2-7	.
CASSYPRGAASSGANVLTF	TRBV6-2/TRBV6-3	TRBJ2-6	few
CASRLGTSGNTGELFF	TRBV2	TRBJ2-2	.
CASSSLSATNEKLFF	TRBV5-1	TRBJ1-4	many
CSARDVTDLQETQYF	TRBV20-1	TRBJ2-5	.